Presented here are 27 T cell receptor beta chains from one specimen sequenced in a study of T cell responses to AZD1222 COVID-19 vaccine. TCRdb keeps only in-frame clones here, not all; method: immunoSEQ multiplex PCR. This sample has about 160,000 clones, with roughly nine tenths found just once. The sequenced sample was peripheral blood, obtained on day 0 of AZD1222 vaccination. The receptor set was obtained from an adult in good health.

This sequence joins TRBV15 and TRBJ1-5, with D hard to call. This CDR3 spans 15 amino acids. The germline V gene has CDR1 LNHNV and CDR2 YYDKDF (reference sequence). Trimming took off 0 bases at V and 1 base at J, with 7 bases between the two ends. The CDR3 region has the DNA TGTGCCACCAGCAGAGATTTAGGGAGCAATCAGCCCCAGCATTTT. It yields the protein CATSRDLGSNQPQHF.

The chain links TRBV11-3 to TRBJ2-2, with 9 nucleotides matching TRBD1. Unmatched junction bases numbered 9, after V lost 4 bases and J lost 3 bases. CDR3 length: 17 residues. Germline V gene lookup returns CDR1 SGHNT and CDR2 YENEEA. The CDR3 here is CASSSPRGQGYTGELFF. The CDR3 region has the DNA TGTGCCAGCAGCTCACCTAGGGGACAGGGTTACACCGGGGAGCTGTTTTTT.

This sequence joins TRBV20-1 and TRBJ2-2, with 8 bases fitting TRBD1. The CDR3 totals 14 residues. V shed 3 bases and J 6 bases; nucleotides not matched to a gene: 6. Germline assignment: CDR1 DFQATT and CDR2 SNEGSKA (reference sequence). CDR3 in amino acids: CSASPRGLAGELFF. CDR3 bases: TGCAGTGCTAGTCCCAGGGGGCTGGCCGGGGAGCTGTTTTTT.

The CDR3 region has the DNA TGTGCCAGCTCTGGCCCCCACACAGAGCCGGCTTTCTTT. Protein sequence: CASSGPHTEPAFF. This chain uses TRBV5-6 with TRBJ1-1; the D is unclear. Trimming took 7 bases from V and 11 from J, leaving 21 bases between them. From germline, CDR1 is SGHDT and CDR2 YYEEEE. The CDR3 covers 13 residues.

The rearrangement links TRBV6-4 to TRBJ1-5, with D hard to call. This CDR3 contains 13 residues. V shed 2 bases and J shed 9 bases, with 11 bases lying between them. Germline-derived CDR1 and CDR2 are MRHNA and SNTAGT. The CDR3 is CASSDGPMRPQHF. The CDR3 DNA reads as TGTGCCAGCAGTGACGGACCCATGAGGCCCCAGCATTTT.

This clone was seen only a few times. V and J are TRBV7-9 and TRBJ2-1; D gene unclear. The CDR3 loop spans 13 amino acids. Trimming left V 1 base short and J 4 bases short, with 5 bases between. In germline, CDR1 is SEHNR, CDR2 FQNEAQ (reference sequence). The CDR3 sequence is CASSLGPYNEQFF. The CDR3 DNA sequence: TGTGCCAGCAGCTTAGGTCCTTACAATGAGCAGTTCTTC.

The chain recombines TRBV6-2 or TRBV6-3 with TRBJ2-4; D is uncertain. V lost 0 bases, J lost 1 base, and 7 bases lay in between. The CDR3 length is 15 residues. Germline loops: CDR1 MNHEY, CDR2 SVGEGT. In nucleotides, the CDR3 is TGTGCCAGCAGTTACTCCCACGTGGCCAAAAACATTCAGTACTTC. Translated: CASSYSHVAKNIQYF.

The gene calls are TRBV7-9 and TRBJ1-6; possible D gene TRBD1, 6 bases. In germline, CDR1 is SEHNR, CDR2 FQNEAQ (reference sequence). There are 15 residues in the CDR3. Trimming removed 2 bases from V and 7 bases from J, with 12 bases in between. CDR3 in DNA: TGTGCCAGCAGCTTACTGGGGCAGGGGAATTCACCCCTCCACTTT. This codes for CASSLLGQGNSPLHF.

This chain uses TRBV11-3 with TRBJ2-1; 12 bases fit TRBD2. This CDR3 spans 16 amino acids. Looked up from germline, CDR1 is SGHNT and CDR2 is YENEEA. J gave up 5 bases and V 4 bases, and 6 bases lay outside the gene matches. CDR3: CASSSAGTSGHNEQFF. Here the CDR3 DNA reads TGTGCCAGCAGCTCAGCCGGGACTAGCGGGCACAATGAGCAGTTCTTC.

V is TRBV5-1 and J is TRBJ1-2, with D perhaps TRBD1 (6 bases). The CDR3 is 15 residues long. Germline CDR1 reads SGHRS; CDR2 reads YFSETQ. The ends were cut back, 2 bases at V and 8 bases at J, with 19 bases in the middle. CDR3 coding DNA: TGCGCCAGCAGCTTCGGGACAAGTTTCTCCTGGGGCTACACCTTC. Protein product: CASSFGTSFSWGYTF.

This rearrangement joins TRBV9 to TRBJ2-1, with 8 bases matching TRBD2. Trimming at V came to 2 bases and at J to 7 bases, leaving 11 bases not matched to a gene. The CDR3 extends over 16 amino acids. The germline gives CDR1 SGDLS, CDR2 YYNGEE. CDR3 nucleotides: TGTGCCAGCAGCGTGTCCCCAGCGGGAGTTCAAAATGAGCAGTTCTTC. Translating gives CASSVSPAGVQNEQFF.

The V call is TRBV23-1, the J call TRBJ1-2; the match to TRBD1 covers 7 bases. Being an ORF, TRBV23-1 has a function that is uncertain. CDR3 length: 13 amino acids. The V segment lost 8 bases and the J segment 6 bases; nucleotides outside the gene matches: 9. The CDR3 loop reads CASRLEGGDGYTF. The CDR3, as DNA: TGCGCCAGCCGTTTGGAAGGGGGCGATGGCTACACCTTC.

The chain is built from TRBV7-2 and TRBJ2-3; 8 positions agree with TRBD2. Germline values: CDR1 SGHTA, CDR2 FQGNSA. CDR3 size: 12 residues. Germline trimming cut 4 bases from V and 6 bases from J; bases unmatched to any gene: 0. Written as DNA, the CDR3 is TGTGCCAGCAGCTCGGGGGGGGATACGCAGTATTTT. It translates to CASSSGGDTQYF.

This clone was found a few times. The chain is built from TRBV18 and TRBJ1-1; D might be TRBD1 (6 bases). The ends were cut back, 1 base at V and 1 base at J, with 13 bases in the middle. The germline V gene encodes CDR1 KGHSH and CDR2 LQKENI. CDR3 length equals 16 residues. The CDR3 nucleotides are TGTGCCAGCTCACCACGGTCGGGGGCGGGGAACACTGAAGCTTTCTTT. Translated: CASSPRSGAGNTEAFF.

This sequence joins TRBV6-5 and TRBJ1-2; tentatively, D is TRBD1 (5 bases). Germline assignment: CDR1 MNHEY and CDR2 SVGAGI. The CDR3 spans 15 residues. V dropped 6 bases and J dropped 5 bases, with 19 bases sitting between them. CDR3 sequence: CASRDPKTVKYGYTF. CDR3 bases: TGTGCCAGCAGAGATCCCAAGACAGTCAAGTATGGCTACACCTTC.

The V call is TRBV9, the J call TRBJ1-6; D call uncertain. CDR1 and CDR2 from the germline V gene are SGDLS and YYNGEE. Trimming cost V 0 bases and J 8 bases, with 9 bases left between them. This CDR3 is built from 14 residues. DNA of the CDR3: TGTGCCAGCAGCGTAGATCCTGGGGATTCACCCCTCCACTTT. Amino acid sequence: CASSVDPGDSPLHF.

V and J are TRBV2 and TRBJ2-2, with 9 positions matching TRBD1. This CDR3 contains 15 residues. Losses at the gene ends were 6 bases for V and 5 bases for J; bases not matched to a gene: 7. Germline lookup yields CDR1 SNHLY and CDR2 FYNNEI. CDR3 DNA: TGTGCCAGCAGCTGGGACAGGGTGGGGACCGGGGAGCTGTTTTTT. This translates into CASSWDRVGTGELFF.

This chain connects TRBV28 to TRBJ2-7; tentative D call: TRBD1 (5 bases). CDR1 MDHEN and CDR2 SYDVKM come from the germline V gene. This CDR3 is 13 amino acids long. The ends were cut back, 2 bases at V and 3 bases at J, with 8 bases in the middle. DNA of the CDR3: TGTGCCAGCAGTTTAGGCAGGGACTACGAGCAGTACTTC. This sequence encodes CASSLGRDYEQYF.

The V gene is TRBV7-2, the J gene TRBJ2-7; tentatively, D is TRBD2 (5 bases). The V end lost 1 base, the J end lost 2 bases, and 15 bases lay between the germline ends. The CDR3 sequence is 16 residues long. Germline-derived CDR1 and CDR2 are SGHTA and FQGNSA. CDR3 nucleotide sequence: TGTGCCAGCAGCTTAGTGGCCAGCGGCCTGACCTACGAGCAGTACTTC. It yields the protein CASSLVASGLTYEQYF.

The gene calls are TRBV19 and TRBJ2-2; 10 nucleotides line up with TRBD2. Germline trimming cut 3 bases from V and 5 bases from J; bases unmatched to any gene: 6. The CDR3 covers 16 residues. Germline CDR1 is LNHDA and CDR2 is SQIVND (reference sequence). In DNA form, the CDR3 reads TGTGCCAGTAGTATTTTGAGGACTAGCGGTACCGGGGAGCTGTTTTTT. It encodes CASSILRTSGTGELFF.

The chain recombines TRBV19 with TRBJ1-1; the D is unclear. Trimming cost V 5 bases and J 0 bases, with 7 bases left between them. This CDR3 is built from 13 residues. The germline CDR1 and CDR2 sequences are LNHDA and SQIVND (reference sequence). In nucleotides, the CDR3 is TGTGCCAGTAGTCCGAGGGTGAACACTGAAGCTTTCTTT. As protein: CASSPRVNTEAFF.

The J gene is TRBJ2-7, the V gene TRBV6-6; D gene ambiguous. CDR3 length: 11 residues. Per the germline V gene, CDR1 is MNHNY and CDR2 is SVGAGI (reference sequence). With 10 bases removed from V and 7 bases from J, the gap between germline ends came to 14 bases. The CDR3 coding sequence is TGTGCCACTACAGTGGGTGGTGAGCAGTACTTC. As protein: CATTVGGEQYF.

This chain joins TRBV27 and TRBJ1-2; D is uncertain. The germline V gene has CDR1 MNHEY and CDR2 SMNVEV (reference sequence). Trimming took 7 bases from V and 8 from J, leaving 17 bases between them. This CDR3 has 13 residues. CDR3 protein: CASTGGGKAGYTF. In DNA form, the CDR3 reads TGTGCCAGCACGGGAGGAGGGAAGGCGGGCTACACCTTC.

This sequence joins TRBV7-8 and TRBJ2-7; perhaps D is TRBD1 or TRBD2 (5 bases each). Germline V gives CDR1 SGHVS, CDR2 FQNEAQ. This CDR3 is built from 13 residues. The V and J ends lost 3 bases and 6 bases respectively, with 12 bases between them. CDR3 protein: CASSLGVRTEQYF. CDR3 coding DNA: TGTGCCAGCAGCTTGGGGGTGCGTACCGAGCAGTACTTC.

The CDR3 loop reads CASSSSQFGTQYF. CDR3 sequence (DNA): TGTGCCAGCAGTTCGTCACAGTTCGGGACCCAGTACTTC. The rearrangement links TRBV28 to TRBJ2-5; D uncertain. This CDR3 contains 13 residues. CDR1 is MDHEN and CDR2 is SYDVKM in the germline V gene. The V gene lost 4 bases and the J gene lost 7 bases, with 13 bases spanning the gap.

V gene TRBV30 combines with J gene TRBJ2-1; TRBD2 agrees at 7 bases. The CDR3 loop spans 11 amino acids. Losses at the gene ends were 3 bases for V and 16 bases for J; bases not matched to a gene: 9. Per germline, CDR1 GTSNPN and CDR2 SVGIG (reference sequence). CDR3 in DNA: TGTGCCTGGAGCGCCGGGACTAAAGTATTCTTC. It codes for CAWSAGTKVFF.

The J gene is TRBJ2-7, the V gene TRBV6-5, with D uncertain. This CDR3 region has 10 residues. The V gene lost 8 bases and the J gene lost 1 base, with 3 bases spanning the gap. CDR1 and CDR2 from the germline V gene are MNHEY and SVGAGI. CDR3 loop: CASGSYEQYF. CDR3 sequence (DNA): TGTGCCAGCGGGTCCTACGAGCAGTACTTC.